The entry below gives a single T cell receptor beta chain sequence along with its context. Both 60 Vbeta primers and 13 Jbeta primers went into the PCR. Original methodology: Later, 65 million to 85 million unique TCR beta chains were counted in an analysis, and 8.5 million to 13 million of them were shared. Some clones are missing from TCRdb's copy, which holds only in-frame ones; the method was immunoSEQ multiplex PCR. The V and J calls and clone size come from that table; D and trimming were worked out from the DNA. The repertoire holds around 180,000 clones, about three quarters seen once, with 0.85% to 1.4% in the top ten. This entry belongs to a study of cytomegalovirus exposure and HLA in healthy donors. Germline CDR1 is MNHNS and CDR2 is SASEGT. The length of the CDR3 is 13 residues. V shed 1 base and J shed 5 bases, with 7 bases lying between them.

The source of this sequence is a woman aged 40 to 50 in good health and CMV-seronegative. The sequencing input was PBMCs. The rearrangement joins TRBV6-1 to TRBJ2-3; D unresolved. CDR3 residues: CASSEVVRDTQYF. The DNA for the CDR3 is TGTGCCAGCAGTGAAGTCGTCCGAGATACGCAGTATTTT.